One sample yielded the 7 T cell receptor beta chains listed below, sequenced in a study of Graves' ophthalmopathy and Graves' hyperthyroidism. As the template, RNA transcripts were used to amplify TCR beta CDR3 regions. HTBI primers were used in a first-round RT-PCR, which preceded a second-round multiplex PCR. One entry per CDR3 protein, called by TCRdb with MiXCR from the multiplex PCR reads. The sample includes about 410,000 distinct CDR3 sequences, approximately 20% of them seen just once. Sequences were obtained from peripheral blood. All receptors come from a woman between 18 and 29 years old with Graves' ophthalmopathy.

This clonotype has a handful of counts. The chain employs TRBV4-2 and TRBJ1-2, with 7 bases lining up with TRBD1. Germline V CDR1 and CDR2: LGHNA, YNFKEQ. Trimming took 0 bases from V and 7 from J; bases not matched to a gene: 17. This CDR3 has 18 amino acids. The CDR3 loop is CASSQEFSPTGASLGYTF. For the CDR3, the DNA is TGTGCCAGCAGCCAAGAGTTTTCCCCAACAGGGGCCTCGCTTGGCTACACCTTC.

This sequence joins TRBV12-3 or TRBV12-4 and TRBJ2-2; D uncertain. This CDR3 comprises 14 residues. The V end was cut by 6 bases, the J end by 6 bases, with 14 bases between. CDR3 nucleotide sequence: TGTGCCAGCAGCCGTCCTCGACTCGCCGGGGAGCTGTTTTTT. Its protein is CASSRPRLAGELFF.

This clonotype showed up many times. V gene TRBV6-1 combines with J gene TRBJ1-6, with D hard to call. There are 19 residues in the CDR3. V lost 2 bases, J lost 0 bases, and 17 bases lay in between. CDR1 is MNHNS, CDR2 SASEGT, per germline. DNA for the CDR3: TGTGCCAGCAGTGAAATTCAACCTTTAAAGAGCTCCTATAATTCACCCCTCCACTTT. It translates to CASSEIQPLKSSYNSPLHF.

This clonotype has ten or more counts. The genes are TRBV6-5 and TRBJ1-2; D is possibly TRBD1 (6 bases). CDR3 length equals 11 residues. The germline gives CDR1 MNHEY, CDR2 SVGAGI. The V end was cut by 4 bases, the J end by 8 bases, with 8 bases between. CDR3 region: CASSSQGGYTF. CDR3 nucleotide sequence: TGTGCCAGCAGTTCGCAGGGGGGCTACACCTTC.

This clonotype was observed many times. Compared with germline, one end of the junction differs, possibly owing to a read error. This CDR3 is CASSYSRGRDSPPHF. The CDR3 nucleotides read TGTGCCAGCAGTTACTCGCGGGGGAGAGATTCACCCCCCCACTTT. The chain carries TRBV6-2 or TRBV6-3 and TRBJ1-6; tentatively, D is TRBD1 (5 bases). This CDR3 spans 15 amino acids. Germline V lookup: CDR1 MNHEY, CDR2 SVGEGT.

This chain uses TRBV15 with TRBJ1-2; D unresolved. The V end lost 1 base, the J end lost 3 bases, and 9 bases lay between the germline ends. The CDR3 runs to 14 residues. Per germline, CDR1 LNHNV and CDR2 YYDKDF (reference sequence). The CDR3 sequence is CATSRVRQDYGYTF. Here the CDR3 DNA reads TGTGCCACCAGCAGAGTCCGGCAGGACTATGGCTACACCTTC.

This clonotype came up many times. The junction differs from germline at one of its ends, possibly a read error. V is TRBV30 and J is TRBJ2-7; D is possibly TRBD1 or TRBD2 (5 bases each). There are 14 residues in the CDR3. Looked up from germline, CDR1 is GTSNPN and CDR2 is SVGIG (reference sequence). The DNA of the CDR3 is TGTGTCTGGAAGGATCCAGGGAGCTCCTACGAGCAGTACTTC. Its protein product is CVWKDPGSSYEQYF.